These 16 T cell receptor beta chains share one sample of origin, sequenced in a study of T cells in Graves' hyperthyroidism and ophthalmopathy. TCR beta CDR3 sequences were amplified from RNA transcripts. A first-round RT-PCR of the TCR CDR3 used the HTBI primer set. TCRdb re-derived calls from the multiplex PCR reads in MiXCR, one entry per CDR3 protein. This repertoire shows around 720,000 distinct CDR3 sequences, roughly a third found once; its top ten account for more than 25%. The sequenced sample was blood. These receptors came from a woman aged 40 to 50 with Graves' hyperthyroidism.

This clonotype was found many times. The V call is TRBV13, the J call TRBJ1-6; perhaps TRBD1 as D (5 bases). CDR1 and CDR2 (germline): PRHDT, FYEKMQ (reference sequence). The germline V and J ends were trimmed by 0 bases and 9 bases, with 15 bases remaining between them. The CDR3 spans 16 residues. The CDR3 is CASSLGHTGWGSPLHF. CDR3 sequence (DNA): TGTGCCAGCAGCTTAGGCCATACAGGCTGGGGTTCACCCCTCCACTTT.

This clonotype was counted at least ten times. This rearrangement joins TRBV10-1 to TRBJ1-1; 9 bases align to TRBD1. From germline, CDR1 is WNHNN and CDR2 SYGVQD (reference sequence). After removal of 4 bases from V and 0 bases from J, the junction contained 3 bases not matched to a gene. The CDR3 totals 15 residues. In DNA, the CDR3 is TGCGCCAGCAGTGCGGACAGGGGATTGAACACTGAAGCTTTCTTT. It yields the protein CASSADRGLNTEAFF.

At least ten counts were recorded for this clonotype. V is TRBV15 and J is TRBJ1-1; no definite D call. Trimming took 1 base from V and 1 from J, leaving 16 bases between them. This CDR3 has 17 residues. Germline CDR1 is LNHNV and CDR2 is YYDKDF (reference sequence). The CDR3 is CATSRVWAEKGNTEAFF. DNA of the CDR3: TGTGCCACCAGCAGAGTTTGGGCGGAGAAGGGGAACACTGAAGCTTTCTTT.

On this clonotype itself: Lacking the conserved final phenylalanine or tryptophan, this CDR3 likely reflects a read error. The DNA is omitted, as the CDR3 cannot be located on it reliably, and the CDR3 follows TCRdb's listing. The gene calls are TRBV2 and TRBJ1-6; TRBD1 is taken as the D call from the table, unchecked against the DNA. The CDR3 is 9 residues long, counting both termini. Looked up from germline, CDR1 is SNHLY and CDR2 is FYNNEI. CDR3 loop: CASKGGATG.

The chain links TRBV7-2 to TRBJ2-3, with D perhaps being TRBD1 or TRBD2 (5 bases each). CDR1 and CDR2 from the germline V gene are SGHTA and FQGNSA. This CDR3 contains 16 residues. Deletions cut 3 bases from V and 3 bases from J, with 16 bases between. CDR3 DNA sequence: TGTGCCAGCAGCTTGTCGGCTGGGGGAGTAACAGATACGCAGTATTTT. Translating it yields CASSLSAGGVTDTQYF.

At least ten counts were recorded for this clonotype. The chain combines TRBV29-1 with TRBJ2-5; 7 bases map to TRBD2. This CDR3 has 15 amino acids. Looked up from germline, CDR1 is SQVTM and CDR2 is ANQGSEA. V was clipped by 4 bases and J by 4 bases; unmatched bases: 12. The CDR3 DNA is TGCAGCGTTGGGGCGGGAGCTTCCCCCGTAGAGACCCAGTACTTC. It specifies CSVGAGASPVETQYF.

This clonotype was seen repeatedly, ten times or more. This chain links TRBV7-8 with TRBJ2-7, with 7 positions matching TRBD1. CDR3 length equals 15 residues. The trim removed 5 bases at V and 2 bases at J, leaving 9 bases unmatched. Germline V gene data show CDR1 as SGHVS and CDR2 as FQNEAQ. In DNA, the CDR3 is TGTGCCAGCAGCCGAGGGGGCACGGTGACCTACGAGCAGTACTTC. This codes for CASSRGGTVTYEQYF. Using reference TRBV7-8 and TRBJ2-7 for the parts outside the CDR3, the full variable domain is GAGVSQSPRYKVAKRGQDVALRCDPISGHVSLFWYQQALGQGPEFLTYFQNEAQLDKSGLPSDRFFAERPEGSVSTLKIQRTQQEDSAVYLCASSRGGTVTYEQYFGPGTRLTVT.

This rearrangement joins TRBV7-2 to TRBJ1-6; D is unclear. CDR3 length: 14 residues. V dropped 6 bases and J dropped 7 bases, with 13 bases sitting between them. CDR1 and CDR2 (germline): SGHTA, FQGNSA. CDR3 DNA: TGTGCCAGCAGTTCTATGTCGGGGAATTCACCCCTCCACTTT. Its protein product is CASSSMSGNSPLHF.

This sequence joins TRBV7-2 and TRBJ1-3, with D hard to call. Between the trimmed V and J ends, which lost 4 bases and 7 bases, there was a span of 11 bases. CDR3 length equals 13 residues. Germline loops: CDR1 SGHTA, CDR2 FQGNSA. CDR3 DNA: TGTGCCAGCAGCTCGGTGACGTGGAACACCATATATTTT. It encodes CASSSVTWNTIYF.

This clonotype was observed a handful of times. One end of the junction varies from germline; a read error may be responsible. This chain links TRBV7-8 with TRBJ2-7, with 8 positions matching TRBD1. The CDR3 runs to 16 residues. The germline V gene has CDR1 SGHVS and CDR2 FQNEAQ. CDR3: CASSQRSGDRPYEQYF. Here the CDR3 DNA reads TGCGCCAGCAGCCAGCGTTCCGGGGACAGGCCCTACGAGCAGTACTTC.

This clonotype was detected only a few times. The rearrangement links TRBV9 to TRBJ1-2; no clear D. The germline CDR1 and CDR2 sequences are SGDLS and YYNGEE. Trimming pared 4 bases from V and 0 bases from J, leaving 16 bases between. The CDR3 sequence is 16 residues long. The CDR3 coding sequence is TGTGCCAGCAGCCGTAGTTATAGTGGGGCTAACTATGGCTACACCTTC. Its protein is CASSRSYSGANYGYTF.

This clonotype showed up just a few times. The chain is built from TRBV7-2 and TRBJ2-2, with 9 nucleotides matching TRBD1. With V trimmed by 4 bases and J by 6 bases, 6 bases remained unmatched. This CDR3 is 15 amino acids long. Germline loops: CDR1 SGHTA, CDR2 FQGNSA. The CDR3 DNA follows: TGTGCCAGCAGCTCAACAGGGGGCGCAGCCGGGGAGCTGTTTTTT. Its translation: CASSSTGGAAGELFF. The variable domain in full, completed from reference TRBV7-2 and TRBJ2-2, reads GAGVSQSPSNKVTEKGKDVELRCDPISGHTALYWYRQSLGQGLEFLIYFQGNSAPDKSGLPSDRFSAERTGGSVSTLTIQRTQQEDSAVYLCASSSTGGAAGELFFGEGSRLTVL.

This rearrangement joins TRBV2 to TRBJ2-7; 7 bases map to TRBD2. V lost 11 bases and J lost 2; bases outside the gene matches: 6. The germline gives CDR1 SNHLY, CDR2 FYNNEI. This CDR3 comprises 12 residues. For the CDR3, the DNA is TGTGCCCGCCCTGGGAGGGCCTACGAGCAGTACTTC. Translated, it gives CARPGRAYEQYF.

Many counts were recorded for this clonotype. The rearrangement joins TRBV10-2 to TRBJ1-1; possibly TRBD1 for D (6 bases). Germline V gene lookup returns CDR1 WSHSY and CDR2 SAAADI. The CDR3 has 13 residues. V was clipped by 2 bases and J by 7 bases, with 11 bases between them. The CDR3 bases are TGCGCCAGCAGTGAGCTAAGGACAGATGAAGCTTTCTTT. This translates into CASSELRTDEAFF.

Points on this clonotype: It may be a read error: a sequence one base away is much more abundant. The J gene is TRBJ1-2, the V gene TRBV12-3 or TRBV12-4, with 8 positions matching TRBD1. Germline trimming cut 5 bases from V and 7 bases from J; bases unmatched to any gene: 6. The CDR3 totals 13 residues. CDR3 nucleotide sequence: TGTGCCAGCAGTGACGGACAGGGAAGTGGCTACACCTTC. Amino acid sequence: CASSDGQGSGYTF.

Of note for this clonotype: Being one base from a much bigger clone, this may be a read error. The V call is TRBV14, the J call TRBJ1-4; D is perhaps TRBD1 (5 bases). The CDR3 extends over 14 amino acids. The germline V gene encodes CDR1 SGHDN and CDR2 FVKESK. Trimming cost V 4 bases and J 8 bases, with 14 bases left between them. CDR3 coding DNA: TGTGCCAGCAGCCCAGGGTGGGTACGCGAAAAACTGTTTTTT. This codes for CASSPGWVREKLFF. The whole variable domain, remainder taken from reference TRBV14 and TRBJ1-4, is EAGVTQFPSHSVIEKGQTVTLRCDPISGHDNLYWYRRVMGKEIKFLLHFVKESKQDESGMPNNRFLAERTGGTYSTLKVQPAELEDSGVYFCASSPGWVREKLFFGSGTQLSVL.